What follows are 32 T cell receptor beta chains derived from one specimen sequenced in a study of T-cell reconstitution after alpha-beta-depleted transplantation in children. Unique molecular identifiers were used in preparing the TCRbeta library. MiXCR, run by TCRdb on the PCR reads, gives a single entry per CDR3 protein. Of around 670,000 distinct CDR3 sequences listed, around 13% are singletons. Sample: PBMCs, taken before TCRalphabeta/CD19-depleted stem cell transplant. All receptors come from a girl aged 2-10 years with congenital amegakaryocytic thrombocytopenia, due to receive a stem cell transplant.

This clonotype was seen a few times. The V and J genes are TRBV5-1 and TRBJ2-5; D may be TRBD1 (6 bases). This CDR3 has 14 residues. The germline CDR1 and CDR2 sequences are SGHRS and YFSETQ. The V and J ends lost 1 base and 4 bases respectively, with 11 bases between them. CDR3 coding DNA: TGCGCCAGCAGCTTGAACAGGGTTGGAGAGACCCAGTACTTC. Translation gives CASSLNRVGETQYF. The whole variable domain, filled in from reference TRBV5-1 and TRBJ2-5, reads KAGVTQTPRYLIKTRGQQVTLSCSPISGHRSVSWYQQTPGQGLQFLFEYFSETQRNKGNFPGRFSGRQFSNSRSEMNVSTLELGDSALYLCASSLNRVGETQYFGPGTRLLVL.

This clonotype was recorded at least ten times. J is TRBJ2-5 and V is TRBV7-9, with D unresolved. This CDR3 contains 14 residues. Germline V lookup: CDR1 SEHNR, CDR2 FQNEAQ (reference sequence). Trimming removed 5 bases from V and 5 bases from J, with 15 bases in between. The CDR3 loop reads CASSPNDFGETQYF. Written as DNA, the CDR3 is TGTGCCAGCAGCCCTAATGATTTTGGGGAGACCCAGTACTTC. Based on the CDR3 plus reference TRBV7-9 and TRBJ2-5, the full variable domain is DTGVSQNPRHKITKRGQNVTFRCDPISEHNRLYWYRQTLGQGPEFLTYFQNEAQLEKSRLLSDRFSAERPKGSFSTLEIQRTEQGDSAMYLCASSPNDFGETQYFGPGTRLLVL.

This clonotype showed up many times. This chain links TRBV5-1 with TRBJ2-1; D possibly corresponds to TRBD1 (6 bases). Trimming cost V 0 bases and J 2 bases, with 12 bases left between them. The CDR3 runs 16 residues. Germline V gives CDR1 SGHRS, CDR2 YFSETQ. CDR3 nucleotide sequence: TGCGCCAGCAGCTTGGACGTGGGGGCTGCCTACAATGAGCAGTTCTTC. Translated: CASSLDVGAAYNEQFF.

The chain joins TRBV7-8 to TRBJ2-7; weak D call: TRBD1 (5 bases). Trimming shortened V by 7 bases and J by 2 bases, and 12 bases separated the two germline ends. Germline V gene lookup returns CDR1 SGHVS and CDR2 FQNEAQ. This CDR3 comprises 13 residues. CDR3 sequence: CASTGPGTYEQYF. In nucleotides, the CDR3 is TGTGCCAGCACCGGGCCAGGGACCTACGAGCAGTACTTC.

This clonotype was seen at least ten times. V and J are TRBV20-1 and TRBJ2-7, with 10 bases that match TRBD2. This CDR3 spans 15 amino acids. Trimming cost V 6 bases and J 4 bases; bases outside gene matches: 12. Germline-derived CDR1 and CDR2 are DFQATT and SNEGSKA (reference sequence). The CDR3 is CSATSTSGHIYEQYF. The CDR3 DNA sequence: TGCAGTGCAACGTCGACTAGCGGGCACATATACGAGCAGTACTTC.

This clonotype was observed a handful of times. J is TRBJ2-7 and V is TRBV20-1; 7 bases align to TRBD2. CDR3 length: 15 amino acids. J was trimmed by 4 bases and V by 5 bases; bases with no gene match: 14. Germline lookup yields CDR1 DFQATT and CDR2 SNEGSKA (reference sequence). CDR3 nucleotides: TGCAGTGCTGACCAACCAGCGGGGAAACCTTACGAGCAGTACTTC. It yields the protein CSADQPAGKPYEQYF.

This clonotype was observed a few times. This chain links TRBV11-2 with TRBJ2-1; 13 bases align to TRBD2. V dropped 5 bases and J dropped 2; count of bases not matched to a gene: 9. Germline V gene sequence: CDR1 SGHAT, CDR2 FQNNGV. The CDR3 has 18 residues. The CDR3 protein is CASSIIPGLAGAYNEQFF. The DNA of the CDR3 is TGTGCCAGCAGCATTATCCCCGGACTAGCGGGGGCCTACAATGAGCAGTTCTTC. Supplemented by reference TRBV11-2 and TRBJ2-1, the full variable domain reads EAGVAQSPRYKIIEKRQSVAFWCNPISGHATLYWYQQILGQGPKLLIQFQNNGVVDDSQLPKDRFSAERLKGVDSTLKIQPAKLEDSAVYLCASSIIPGLAGAYNEQFFGPGTRLTVL.

The chain carries TRBV30 and TRBJ1-1; D not resolved. The CDR3 extends over 13 amino acids. Germline-derived CDR1 and CDR2 are GTSNPN and SVGIG (reference sequence). The CDR3 region is CASEKDLNTEAFF. The CDR3 DNA sequence: TGTGCGTCGGAAAAGGACCTGAACACTGAAGCTTTCTTT.

This clonotype occurred many times. J is TRBJ1-5 and V is TRBV15; 8 bases match TRBD1. The V and J ends lost 9 bases and 5 bases, in that order; junction bases with no gene match: 3. From germline, CDR1 is LNHNV and CDR2 YYDKDF (reference sequence). The CDR3 sequence is 12 residues long. CDR3 nucleotides: TGTGCCACAAAGACAGGGGATCAGCCCCAGCATTTT. This sequence encodes CATKTGDQPQHF.

This clonotype has ten or more counts. This chain connects TRBV5-1 to TRBJ2-5; the D is unclear. The CDR3 is 14 residues long. Trimming stripped 3 bases from V and 2 bases from J, with 11 bases between. Per germline, CDR1 SGHRS and CDR2 YFSETQ. The CDR3 here is CASSSQTVQETQYF. CDR3 bases: TGCGCCAGCAGCTCCCAGACGGTACAAGAGACCCAGTACTTC.

This clonotype was seen repeatedly, ten times or more. The chain employs TRBV20-1 and TRBJ1-2, with 7 bases aligning to TRBD1. The J segment lost 8 bases and the V segment lost 8 bases, leaving 14 bases of the junction unmatched. Germline values: CDR1 DFQATT, CDR2 SNEGSKA (reference sequence). The CDR3 totals 13 residues. The CDR3 loop is CSPDGGGVEGYTF. The CDR3 nucleotides read TGCAGTCCGGACGGAGGGGGCGTAGAAGGCTACACCTTC.

This clonotype was seen at least ten times. V is TRBV18 and J is TRBJ2-5, with TRBD2 as a possible D gene (6 bases). Germline-derived CDR1 and CDR2 are KGHSH and LQKENI. Between the trimmed V and J ends, which lost 3 bases and 3 bases, there was a span of 11 bases. CDR3 length equals 14 residues. The CDR3 sequence is CASSPGSPKETQYF. The CDR3 nucleotides are TGTGCCAGCTCACCCGGGAGCCCTAAAGAGACCCAGTACTTC.

In its sample, this clonotype was seen many times. The chain links TRBV4-1 to TRBJ2-7; D is ambiguous. The V end was cut by 1 base, the J end by 4 bases, with 8 bases between. The CDR3 sequence is 13 residues long. Germline CDR1 MGHRA, CDR2 YSYEKL. The CDR3 sequence is CASSQGLFYEQYF. CDR3 nucleotide sequence: TGCGCCAGCAGCCAAGGGCTGTTTTACGAGCAGTACTTC.

The chain links TRBV7-2 to TRBJ2-2; a possible D gene is TRBD1 (5 bases). The CDR3 length is 15 residues. Germline-derived CDR1 and CDR2 are SGHTA and FQGNSA. The V gene lost 8 bases and the J gene lost 6 bases, with 19 bases spanning the gap. CDR3 sequence reads: CASQGTEPRAGELFF. The CDR3 nucleotides are TGTGCCAGCCAGGGAACGGAACCCCGTGCCGGGGAGCTGTTTTTT.

This clonotype appeared a few times. The rearrangement uses TRBV6-1 and TRBJ2-3; tentative D call: TRBD2 (6 bases). The CDR3 totals 13 residues. V shed 7 bases and J shed 5 bases, with 13 bases lying between them. CDR1 and CDR2 (germline): MNHNS, SASEGT. The CDR3 spells CASTGRDLDTQYF. CDR3 sequence (DNA): TGTGCCAGCACTGGGCGGGATTTAGATACGCAGTATTTT.

In regard to this clonotype: With a much larger clone just one base away, this may be a read error. The chain joins TRBV7-2 to TRBJ2-3; D gene unclear. V lost 3 bases and J lost 5, with 15 bases in between. Germline CDR1 SGHTA, CDR2 FQGNSA. CDR3 length: 15 amino acids. The CDR3 sequence is CASSLASVSIDTQYF. For the CDR3, the DNA is TGTGCCAGCAGCTTGGCAAGCGTGAGTATAGATACGCAGTATTTT.

Points on this clonotype: A read error may explain this, as a much larger clone is one base away. This chain connects TRBV12-3 or TRBV12-4 to TRBJ2-1, with 9 bases matching TRBD2. The CDR3 loop spans 12 amino acids. The CDR3 spells CASSSSSGIRVF. The CDR3 coding sequence is TGTGCCAGCAGTTCCTCTAGCGGGATCCGAGTCTTC.

The chain uses TRBV20-1 and TRBJ2-3; D possibly uses TRBD1 or TRBD2 (5 bases each). The CDR3 is made up of 17 amino acids. Trimming stripped 6 bases from V and 0 bases from J, with 22 bases between. The V gene's germline CDR1 is DFQATT and CDR2 SNEGSKA (reference sequence). The CDR3 spells CSANDPSPGDSTDTQYF. The CDR3 region has the DNA TGCAGTGCGAATGATCCCTCCCCCGGGGACAGCACAGATACGCAGTATTTT.

The sample holds many counts of this clonotype. The chain links TRBV20-1 to TRBJ1-3; D may be TRBD1 (6 bases). This CDR3 is 14 amino acids long. Germline CDR1 is DFQATT and CDR2 is SNEGSKA (reference sequence). Deletions cut 6 bases from V and 0 bases from J, with 12 bases between. The CDR3 nucleotides are TGCAGTGCGACCAGGGGTACCTCTGGAAACACCATATATTTT. It yields the protein CSATRGTSGNTIYF.

This clonotype was recorded many times. The rearrangement links TRBV12-3 or TRBV12-4 to TRBJ1-5; D ambiguous. V lost 5 bases to trimming and J lost 6 bases, with 8 bases between them. CDR3 length equals 12 residues. The CDR3 region is CASSKSRQPQHF. In DNA, the CDR3 is TGTGCCAGCAGTAAATCCCGTCAGCCCCAGCATTTT.

There are many counts of this clonotype. The chain employs TRBV20-1 and TRBJ1-6; D uncertain. Germline CDR1 reads DFQATT; CDR2 reads SNEGSKA (reference sequence). V gave up 5 bases and J gave up 10 bases, with 15 bases separating them. The CDR3 has 13 residues. CDR3 bases: TGCAGTGCTGTCAGCGGGGAAGCGTCACCCCTCCACTTT. Encoded protein: CSAVSGEASPLHF.

There are many counts of this clonotype. This chain joins TRBV10-3 and TRBJ1-2; TRBD1 matches at 8 bases. CDR3 length: 14 amino acids. Germline CDR1 ENHRY, CDR2 SYGVKD. V lost 7 bases and J lost 4; bases outside the gene matches: 8. Written as DNA, the CDR3 is TGTGCCATCACGAAGACAGGGGAGGGCTATGGCTACACCTTC. This translates into CAITKTGEGYGYTF.

This clonotype was seen a single time. It may be a read error: a sequence one base away is much more abundant. This chain joins TRBV20-1 and TRBJ2-7; unclear D gene. This CDR3 has 11 amino acids. V lost 4 bases, J lost 3 bases, and 7 bases lay in between. Germline CDR1 reads DFQATT; CDR2 reads SNEGSKA (reference sequence). The CDR3 region has the DNA TGCAGTGCTAATCAGAACTACGAGCAGTACTTC. Its protein is CSANQNYEQYF.

This clonotype occurred a few times. This chain links TRBV20-1 with TRBJ1-2; D gene uncertain. Looked up from germline, CDR1 is DFQATT and CDR2 is SNEGSKA (reference sequence). This CDR3 has 10 amino acids. The V gene lost 3 bases and the J gene lost 8 bases, with 7 bases spanning the gap. The CDR3 DNA reads as TGCAGTGCTAGGGCTCGGGGCTACACCTTC. The encoded protein is CSARARGYTF.

This clonotype showed up many times. The J gene is TRBJ2-3, the V gene TRBV6-1; 8 nucleotides match TRBD2. This CDR3 has 15 amino acids. The V gene's germline CDR1 is MNHNS and CDR2 SASEGT. Trimming took 6 bases from V and 2 from J; bases not matched to a gene: 7. CDR3 protein: CASSPSGSHTDTQYF. The CDR3 nucleotides are TGTGCCAGCAGCCCTAGCGGGTCCCACACAGATACGCAGTATTTT.

This clonotype came up a few times. The chain joins TRBV6-5 to TRBJ2-1, with D possibly being TRBD1 (5 bases). From germline, CDR1 is MNHEY and CDR2 SVGAGI. The V end was cut by 5 bases, the J end by 9 bases, with 11 bases between. CDR3 length: 12 residues. CDR3 loop: CASSRGRGEQFF. The CDR3 coding sequence is TGTGCCAGCAGTAGGGGTCGCGGTGAGCAGTTCTTC.

CDR3 sequence: CASSLRPQREGKEQYF. The CDR3 bases are TGTGCCAGCAGCTTACGTCCCCAGCGGGAGGGCAAGGAGCAGTACTTC. The gene calls are TRBV7-8 and TRBJ2-7, with 10 bases identical to TRBD2. V was pared by 2 bases and J by 7 bases, with 11 bases of the junction left unmatched. The germline V gene encodes CDR1 SGHVS and CDR2 FQNEAQ. The CDR3 sequence is 16 residues long.

This clonotype appeared many times. CDR3 bases: TGCGCCAGCAGCTCCCTTAACAGCGGGAAGTTCAATGAGCAGTTCTTC. Its translation is CASSSLNSGKFNEQFF. The chain uses TRBV5-1 and TRBJ2-1, with TRBD2 matching over 7 bases. The CDR3 runs to 16 residues. The V segment lost 3 bases and the J segment 6 bases; nucleotides outside the gene matches: 12. CDR1 SGHRS and CDR2 YFSETQ come from the germline V gene.

This clonotype was counted ten times or more. V gene TRBV7-9 combines with J gene TRBJ2-3, with a weak D call TRBD1 (5 bases). The V end lost 5 bases, the J end lost 6 bases, and 12 bases lay between the germline ends. Germline lookup yields CDR1 SEHNR and CDR2 FQNEAQ (reference sequence). CDR3 length equals 13 residues. DNA for the CDR3: TGTGCCAGCAGCCGGAGACAGATTGATACGCAGTATTTT. Protein: CASSRRQIDTQYF. The whole variable domain, remainder taken from reference TRBV7-9 and TRBJ2-3, is DTGVSQNPRHKITKRGQNVTFRCDPISEHNRLYWYRQTLGQGPEFLTYFQNEAQLEKSRLLSDRFSAERPKGSFSTLEIQRTEQGDSAMYLCASSRRQIDTQYFGPGTRLTVL.

This clonotype was detected many times. The J gene is TRBJ2-5, the V gene TRBV29-1; TRBD1 aligns across 8 bases. CDR3 length equals 12 residues. Germline V CDR1 and CDR2: SQVTM, ANQGSEA. V lost 7 bases to trimming and J lost 2 bases; unmatched junction nucleotides: 3. This CDR3 reads CSDTGGQETQYF. DNA of the CDR3: TGCAGCGATACAGGGGGACAAGAGACCCAGTACTTC.

This clonotype was picked up a small number of times. The genes are TRBV7-6 and TRBJ2-4; D is uncertain. Per the germline V gene, CDR1 is SGHVS and CDR2 is FNYEAQ. Trimming took off 0 bases at V and 3 bases at J, with 15 bases between the two ends. The CDR3 consists of 17 residues. The CDR3 loop reads CASSLAYPGKGKNIQYF. CDR3 bases: TGTGCCAGCAGCTTAGCCTACCCAGGAAAGGGCAAAAACATTCAGTACTTC.

V usage is TRBV5-6 and J usage is TRBJ2-5, with 8 bases aligning to TRBD2. With 4 bases clipped from V and 4 bases from J, the junction kept 3 bases outside the gene matches. Germline lookup yields CDR1 SGHDT and CDR2 YYEEEE. The CDR3 loop spans 13 amino acids. The CDR3 here is CASSTGGAETQYF. CDR3 coding DNA: TGTGCCAGCAGCACGGGGGGGGCAGAGACCCAGTACTTC. Full variable domain (remainder filled in from reference TRBV5-6 and TRBJ2-5): DAGVTQSPTHLIKTRGQQVTLRCSPKSGHDTVSWYQQALGQGPQFIFQYYEEEERQRGNFPDRFSGHQFPNYSSELNVNALLLGDSALYLCASSTGGAETQYFGPGTRLLVL.